One sample yielded the 21 T cell receptor beta chains listed below, sequenced in a study of CD8 T cells in ankylosing spondylitis (dated by TCRdb to 2017 to 2019). Libraries were made using 5' RACE. The reads were generated on an Illumina HiSeq 2500. TCRdb cleaned the public reads at Q25 with fastp, built clones with MiXCR and kept in-frame beta chains. Each CDR3 protein appears once, grouped with its most common genes and DNA. Within this sample are some 200,000 distinct CDR3 sequences, with 9.5% to 15% of them counted one time only. The ten top clones hold approximately 17% of the sample. The source material was blood, either unsorted or a sorted T cell fraction (not recorded which). The source is a male donor with ankylosing spondylitis or in good health (not recorded which).

This clonotype appeared many times. The rearrangement links TRBV4-1 to TRBJ2-5; 12 bases fit TRBD2. Germline values: CDR1 MGHRA, CDR2 YSYEKL. The CDR3 extends over 16 amino acids. V trimming: 4 bases; J trimming: 0 bases; junction bases outside the gene matches: 3. The CDR3 nucleotides read TGCGCCAGCAGCCCACTAGCGGGGGGAAACCAAGAGACCCAGTACTTC. This gives the protein CASSPLAGGNQETQYF.

This rearrangement joins TRBV10-1 to TRBJ2-2, with a tentative D call TRBD1 (6 bases). There are 14 residues in the CDR3. V gave up 6 bases and J gave up 1 base, with 9 bases separating them. Germline CDR1 and CDR2: WNHNN and SYGVQD (reference sequence). CDR3 DNA sequence: TGCGCCAGCAGATTGGACAGGAACACCGGGGAGCTGTTTTTT. Amino acid sequence: CASRLDRNTGELFF.

This clonotype was seen a few times. This chain joins TRBV4-2 and TRBJ2-1; 9 nucleotides agree with TRBD1. The V gene end was trimmed by 0 bases and the J gene end by 1 base; junction bases not matched to a gene: 10. Germline values: CDR1 LGHNA, CDR2 YNFKEQ. This CDR3 spans 19 amino acids. The CDR3 here is CASSQDLGGTGTSYNEQFF. In DNA form, the CDR3 reads TGTGCCAGCAGCCAAGATCTGGGCGGGACAGGGACGTCCTACAATGAGCAGTTCTTC.

This clonotype was counted between two and nine times. The V call is TRBV27, the J call TRBJ1-1; D ambiguous. Germline CDR1 is MNHEY and CDR2 is SMNVEV (reference sequence). This CDR3 has 14 residues. Deletions cut 2 bases from V and 5 bases from J, with 12 bases between. As DNA, the CDR3 is TGTGCCAGCAGTTTAACGGGTCGGTGGACTGAAGCTTTCTTT. It encodes CASSLTGRWTEAFF.

The rearrangement links TRBV27 to TRBJ2-7, with 9 positions matching TRBD1. The CDR3 runs to 13 residues. The V gene's germline CDR1 is MNHEY and CDR2 SMNVEV (reference sequence). Germline trimming cut 8 bases from V and 1 base from J; bases unmatched to any gene: 3. CDR3 sequence: CASGTGPSYEQYF. CDR3 in DNA: TGTGCCAGCGGGACAGGGCCTTCCTACGAGCAGTACTTC.

This chain connects TRBV5-5 to TRBJ1-5; tentative D call: TRBD1 (5 bases). V gave up 0 bases and J gave up 4 bases, with 8 bases separating them. The CDR3 covers 14 residues. The V gene's germline CDR1 is SGHKS and CDR2 YYEKEE (reference sequence). The CDR3 is CASSLGNRNQPQHF. CDR3 coding DNA: TGTGCCAGCAGCTTGGGGAACAGGAATCAGCCCCAGCATTTT.

This clonotype was detected only a few times. This chain connects TRBV11-1 to TRBJ1-4; D remains unclear. The V end was cut by 3 bases, the J end by 0 bases, with 20 bases between. CDR1 and CDR2 from the germline V gene are SGHAT and FQDESV (reference sequence). The CDR3 covers 19 residues. For the CDR3, the DNA is TGTGCCAGCAGCTTTCCCCGGACCGTTCAGTACGCAACTAATGAAAAACTGTTTTTT. Translated, it gives CASSFPRTVQYATNEKLFF.

This clonotype appeared a few times. The J gene is TRBJ2-5, the V gene TRBV10-3, with 10 nucleotides matching TRBD1. The CDR3 covers 14 residues. The J segment lost 2 bases and the V segment lost 10 bases, leaving 7 bases of the junction unmatched. Germline assignment: CDR1 ENHRY and CDR2 SYGVKD. The CDR3 protein is CATKTGGNQETQYF. The CDR3 DNA reads as TGTGCCACTAAGACAGGGGGCAATCAAGAGACCCAGTACTTC.

The rearrangement uses TRBV4-1 and TRBJ2-7, with 9 bases lining up with TRBD2. This CDR3 has 16 amino acids. Germline V gene data show CDR1 as MGHRA and CDR2 as YSYEKL. V dropped 4 bases and J dropped 11; count of bases not matched to a gene: 18. This CDR3 reads CASSPSPPAGGFGEYF. The CDR3 DNA reads as TGCGCCAGCAGCCCCTCCCCCCCAGCGGGGGGCTTCGGGGAGTACTTC.

This clonotype was seen at least ten times. The rearrangement uses TRBV5-5 and TRBJ1-1; D may be TRBD1 (6 bases). CDR3 length: 14 residues. CDR1 SGHKS and CDR2 YYEKEE come from the germline V gene (reference sequence). The V gene lost 4 bases and the J gene lost 4 bases, with 14 bases spanning the gap. CDR3 coding DNA: TGTGCCAGCAGCCCCTGGACAGATCCCACTGAAGCTTTCTTT. It translates to CASSPWTDPTEAFF.

At least ten counts were recorded for this clonotype. The chain carries TRBV12-3 or TRBV12-4 and TRBJ2-3; D remains ambiguous. This CDR3 has 14 residues. Trimming removed 6 bases at V and 3 bases at J, with 13 bases between. CDR3 residues: CASSPLGRTDTQYF. CDR3 coding DNA: TGTGCCAGCAGCCCCTTAGGAAGAACAGATACGCAGTATTTT.

This clonotype has just a few counts. The chain recombines TRBV4-2 with TRBJ2-7; TRBD2 might be the D (6 bases). This CDR3 region has 16 residues. Trimming left V 5 bases short and J 3 bases short, with 20 bases between. Germline V gives CDR1 LGHNA, CDR2 YNFKEQ. CDR3 in DNA: TGTGCCAGCAGCGCACTTACCGGGACTCGCGTCTACGAGCAGTACTTC. Translating it yields CASSALTGTRVYEQYF.

This clonotype has just a few counts. V and J are TRBV3-1 and TRBJ2-1; tentatively, D is TRBD1 or TRBD2 (6 bases each). Trimming removed 4 bases at V and 10 bases at J, with 14 bases between. Germline V gives CDR1 LGHDT, CDR2 YNNKEL (reference sequence). CDR3 length: 13 amino acids. The CDR3 sequence is CASSLDPGGEQFF. The DNA for the CDR3 is TGTGCCAGCAGCCTAGATCCCGGGGGCGAGCAGTTCTTC.

The V gene is TRBV7-9, the J gene TRBJ2-2; D is unresolved. Trimming took 1 base from V and 7 from J, leaving 10 bases between them. Germline V lookup: CDR1 SEHNR, CDR2 FQNEAQ (reference sequence). This CDR3 spans 14 amino acids. The CDR3 bases are TGTGCCAGCAGCTTAGGTGAAGCCGGCGGGGAGCTGTTTTTT. This codes for CASSLGEAGGELFF.

This clonotype has a handful of counts. The chain has TRBV4-2 and TRBJ1-1; D is possibly TRBD1 (5 bases). Trimming took 8 bases from V and 0 from J, leaving 16 bases between them. CDR1 and CDR2 from the germline V gene are LGHNA and YNFKEQ. The CDR3 is 15 amino acids. The CDR3 is CASGERGDLNTEAFF. DNA of the CDR3: TGTGCCAGCGGCGAAAGGGGAGACTTGAACACTGAAGCTTTCTTT.

V and J are TRBV20-1 and TRBJ2-1; 10 bases align to TRBD2. The germline V gene encodes CDR1 DFQATT and CDR2 SNEGSKA (reference sequence). The CDR3 consists of 14 residues. The J segment lost 8 bases and the V segment lost 1 base, leaving 5 bases of the junction unmatched. The CDR3 nucleotides are TGCAGTGCTAGAGGAAGCGGGAGGGCCGATGAGCAGTTCTTC. This encodes CSARGSGRADEQFF.

V gene TRBV4-2 combines with J gene TRBJ2-5, with TRBD2 identical over 7 bases. The trim removed 4 bases at V and 1 base at J, leaving 0 bases unmatched. Germline V gene data show CDR1 as LGHNA and CDR2 as YNFKEQ. The length of the CDR3 is 13 residues. CDR3 bases: TGTGCCAGCAGCCCTAGCGGCCAAGAGACCCAGTACTTC. This gives the protein CASSPSGQETQYF.

There are many counts of this clonotype. The CDR3 region is CASSPTGAPSTDTQYF. DNA of the CDR3: TGTGCCAGCAGCCCCACGGGGGCCCCTAGCACAGATACGCAGTATTTT. The rearrangement links TRBV4-2 to TRBJ2-3; tentatively, D is TRBD1 or TRBD2 (6 bases each). The CDR3 extends over 16 amino acids. Germline V gives CDR1 LGHNA, CDR2 YNFKEQ. V lost 4 bases and J lost 0, with 14 bases in between.

This clonotype has only a few counts. The rearrangement links TRBV5-1 to TRBJ2-7; D possibly corresponds to TRBD2 (6 bases). Germline CDR1 and CDR2: SGHRS and YFSETQ. Trimming stripped 2 bases from V and 7 bases from J, with 19 bases between. CDR3 size: 15 residues. The CDR3 sequence is CASSFRESPHLEQYF. Written as DNA, the CDR3 is TGCGCCAGCAGCTTCCGGGAGTCCCCCCACTTAGAGCAGTACTTC.

J is TRBJ1-1 and V is TRBV4-2; D is unclear. The germline CDR1 and CDR2 sequences are LGHNA and YNFKEQ. This CDR3 comprises 12 residues. Trimming left V 3 bases short and J 11 bases short, with 13 bases between. The CDR3 DNA sequence: TGTGCCAGCAGCCATCGTACGGTCGGGGCTTTCTTT. It translates to CASSHRTVGAFF.

This clonotype was detected many times. This chain uses TRBV24-1 with TRBJ2-3; 8 bases fit TRBD2. Germline-derived CDR1 and CDR2 are KGHDR and SFDVKD. The CDR3 spans 13 residues. Trimming cost V 4 bases and J 5 bases; bases outside gene matches: 1. The CDR3 coding sequence is TGTGCCACCAGTGACCTAGCGGGAGATACGCAGTATTTT. Amino acid sequence: CATSDLAGDTQYF.